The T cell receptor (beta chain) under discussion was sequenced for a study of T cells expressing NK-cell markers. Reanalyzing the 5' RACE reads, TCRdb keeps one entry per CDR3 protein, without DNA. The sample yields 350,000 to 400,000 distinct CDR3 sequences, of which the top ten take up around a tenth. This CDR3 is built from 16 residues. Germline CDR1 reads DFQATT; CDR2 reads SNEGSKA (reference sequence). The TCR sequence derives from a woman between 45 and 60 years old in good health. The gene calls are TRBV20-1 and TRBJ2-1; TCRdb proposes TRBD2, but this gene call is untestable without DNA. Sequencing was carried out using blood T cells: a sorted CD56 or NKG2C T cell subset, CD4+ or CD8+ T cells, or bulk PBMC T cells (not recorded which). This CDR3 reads CSASSRGSGSYNEQFF.